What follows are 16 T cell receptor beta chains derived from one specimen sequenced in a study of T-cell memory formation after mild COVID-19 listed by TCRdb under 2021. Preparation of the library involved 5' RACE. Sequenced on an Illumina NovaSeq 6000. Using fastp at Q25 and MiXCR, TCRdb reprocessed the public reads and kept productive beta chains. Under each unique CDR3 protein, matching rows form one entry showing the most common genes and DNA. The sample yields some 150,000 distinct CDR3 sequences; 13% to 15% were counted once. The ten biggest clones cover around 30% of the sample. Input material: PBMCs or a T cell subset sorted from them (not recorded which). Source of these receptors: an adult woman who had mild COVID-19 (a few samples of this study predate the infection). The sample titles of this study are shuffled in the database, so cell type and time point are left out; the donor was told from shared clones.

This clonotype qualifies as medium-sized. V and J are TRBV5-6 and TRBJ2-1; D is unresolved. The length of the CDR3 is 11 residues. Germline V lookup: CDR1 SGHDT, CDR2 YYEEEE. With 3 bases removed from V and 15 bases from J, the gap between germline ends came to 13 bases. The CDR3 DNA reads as TGTGCCAGCAGCTCCTACAATGAGTGGTTCTTC. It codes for CASSSYNEWFF.

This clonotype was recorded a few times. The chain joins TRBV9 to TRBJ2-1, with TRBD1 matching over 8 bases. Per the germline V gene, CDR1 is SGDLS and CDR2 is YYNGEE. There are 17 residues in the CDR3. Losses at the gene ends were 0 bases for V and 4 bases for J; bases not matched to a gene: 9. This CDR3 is CASSVAGGNHLYNEQFF. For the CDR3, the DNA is TGTGCCAGCAGCGTAGCAGGGGGCAATCACCTTTACAATGAGCAGTTCTTC.

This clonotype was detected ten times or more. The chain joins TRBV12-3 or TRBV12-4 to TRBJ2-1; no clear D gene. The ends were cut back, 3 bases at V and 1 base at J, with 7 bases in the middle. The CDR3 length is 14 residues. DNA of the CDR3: TGTGCCAGCAGTTTCGTGGGGTCCTACAATGAGCAGTTCTTC. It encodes CASSFVGSYNEQFF.

The CDR3 sequence is CASSPRGQKGTGELFF. In DNA, the CDR3 is TGCGCCAGCAGCCCGCGGGGGCAGAAGGGCACCGGGGAGCTGTTTTTT. The chain combines TRBV4-1 with TRBJ2-2, with D maybe TRBD2 (7 bases). This CDR3 is built from 16 residues. CDR1 and CDR2 from the germline V gene are MGHRA and YSYEKL. Trimming left V 4 bases short and J 4 bases short, with 16 bases between.

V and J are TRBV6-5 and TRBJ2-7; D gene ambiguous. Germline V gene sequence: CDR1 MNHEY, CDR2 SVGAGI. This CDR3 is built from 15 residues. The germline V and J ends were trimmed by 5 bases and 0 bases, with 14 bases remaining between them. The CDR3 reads CASSPDPAGSYEQYF. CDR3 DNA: TGTGCCAGCAGTCCCGACCCTGCTGGCTCCTACGAGCAGTACTTC.

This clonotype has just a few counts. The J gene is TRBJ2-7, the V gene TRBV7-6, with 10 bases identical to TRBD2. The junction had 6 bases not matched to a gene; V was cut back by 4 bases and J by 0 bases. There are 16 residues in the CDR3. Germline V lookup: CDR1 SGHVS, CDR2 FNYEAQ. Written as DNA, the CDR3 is TGTGCCAGCAGCTACTCCGGACTAGCGGACTCCTACGAGCAGTACTTC. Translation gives CASSYSGLADSYEQYF.

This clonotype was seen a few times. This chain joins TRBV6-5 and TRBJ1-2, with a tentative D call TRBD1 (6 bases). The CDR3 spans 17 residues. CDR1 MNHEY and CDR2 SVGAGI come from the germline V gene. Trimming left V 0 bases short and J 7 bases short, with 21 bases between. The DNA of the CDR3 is TGTGCCAGCAGTTACTCGAAGGTATCCAGGGGCATCGGTGGCTACACCTTC. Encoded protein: CASSYSKVSRGIGGYTF.

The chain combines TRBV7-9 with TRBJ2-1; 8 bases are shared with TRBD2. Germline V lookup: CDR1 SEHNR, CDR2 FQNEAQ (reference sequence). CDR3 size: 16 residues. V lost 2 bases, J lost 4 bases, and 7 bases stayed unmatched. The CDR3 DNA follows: TGTGCCAGCAGCTTACACAGGCTAGCGGGTTACAATGAGCAGTTCTTC. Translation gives CASSLHRLAGYNEQFF.

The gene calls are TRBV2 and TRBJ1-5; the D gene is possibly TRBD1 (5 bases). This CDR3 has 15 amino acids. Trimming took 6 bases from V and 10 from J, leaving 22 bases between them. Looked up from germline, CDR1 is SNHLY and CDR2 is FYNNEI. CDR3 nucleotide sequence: TGTGCCAGCAGCCTAGCCTCGGGACTAGCTCATCCCCAGCATTTT. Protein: CASSLASGLAHPQHF.

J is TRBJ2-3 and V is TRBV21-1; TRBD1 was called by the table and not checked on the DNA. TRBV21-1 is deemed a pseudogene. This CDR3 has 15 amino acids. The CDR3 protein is CASSILDRGTDTQYF. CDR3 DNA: TGTGCCAGCAGCATATTAGACAGGGGCACAGATACGCAGTATTTT.

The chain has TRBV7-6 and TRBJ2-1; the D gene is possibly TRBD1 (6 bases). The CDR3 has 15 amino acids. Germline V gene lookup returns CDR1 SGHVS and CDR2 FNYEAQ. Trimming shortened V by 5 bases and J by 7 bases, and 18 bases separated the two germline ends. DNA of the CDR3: TGTGCCAGCAGCCCACAGTTGGGGGCCGGGAATGAGCAGTTCTTC. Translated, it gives CASSPQLGAGNEQFF. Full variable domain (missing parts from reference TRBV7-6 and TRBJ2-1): GAGVSQSPRYKVTKRGQDVALRCDPISGHVSLYWYRQALGQGPEFLTYFNYEAQQDKSGLPNDRFSAERPEGSISTLTIQRTEQRDSAMYRCASSPQLGAGNEQFFGPGTRLTVL.

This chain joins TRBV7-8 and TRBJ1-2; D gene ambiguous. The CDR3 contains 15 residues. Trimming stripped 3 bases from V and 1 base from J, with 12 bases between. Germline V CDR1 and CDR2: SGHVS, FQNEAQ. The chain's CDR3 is CASSFAARLNYGYTF. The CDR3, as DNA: TGTGCCAGCAGCTTCGCAGCGAGACTTAACTATGGCTACACCTTC.

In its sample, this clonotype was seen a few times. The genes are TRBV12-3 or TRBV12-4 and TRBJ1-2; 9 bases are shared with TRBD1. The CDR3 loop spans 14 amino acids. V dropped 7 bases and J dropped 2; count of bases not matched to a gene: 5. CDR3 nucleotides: TGTGCCAGCACTTGGACAGGGGACAACTATGGCTACACCTTC. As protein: CASTWTGDNYGYTF.

In DNA, the CDR3 is TGTGCCACCAGTGATTCAGGGGAGCTTGGGGCTTTCTTT. Its translation is CATSDSGELGAFF. V is TRBV24-1 and J is TRBJ1-1, with TRBD1 as a possible D gene (6 bases). The CDR3 has 13 amino acids. Germline loops: CDR1 KGHDR, CDR2 SFDVKD. With 2 bases removed from V and 11 bases from J, the gap between germline ends came to 14 bases.

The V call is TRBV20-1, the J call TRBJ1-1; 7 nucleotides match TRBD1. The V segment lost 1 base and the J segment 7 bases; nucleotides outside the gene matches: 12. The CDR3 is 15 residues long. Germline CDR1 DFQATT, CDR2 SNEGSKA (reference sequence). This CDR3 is CSARGVLDREVEAFF. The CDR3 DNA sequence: TGCAGTGCTAGAGGGGTTTTAGACAGGGAGGTTGAAGCTTTCTTT.

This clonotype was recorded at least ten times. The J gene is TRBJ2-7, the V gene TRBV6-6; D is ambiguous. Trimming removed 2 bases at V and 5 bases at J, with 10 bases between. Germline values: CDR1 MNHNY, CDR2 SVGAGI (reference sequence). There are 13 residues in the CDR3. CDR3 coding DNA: TGTGCCAGCAGTTACGAGGAGACCGACGAGCAGTACTTC. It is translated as CASSYEETDEQYF.